Each of the 19 T cell receptor beta chains below was sequenced from the same sample in a study of post-analysis software for immune sequencing data. Study-wide points: Comparison of patients with controls showed about 5 TRBV segments more frequent in patients, TRBV5-6, TRBV5-1 and TRBV20-1 among them.

Unique molecular identifiers featured in each of the TCR beta cDNA libraries. TCRdb reprocessed the PCR reads via MiXCR and lists one record per CDR3 protein. In the table there are some 700,000 distinct CDR3 sequences, around 64% of which are singletons. No cognate antigen is known for these TCRs. Sequencing was done on a sample of blood. All receptors come from a girl aged 2 to 10 with multiple sclerosis.

The chain employs TRBV27 and TRBJ1-4, with 9 bases fitting TRBD1. V dropped 7 bases and J dropped 8; count of bases not matched to a gene: 5. Looked up from germline, CDR1 is MNHEY and CDR2 is SMNVEV (reference sequence). The CDR3 is made up of 13 amino acids. CDR3 loop: CASTDRGREKLFF. The CDR3 DNA reads as TGTGCCAGCACGGACAGGGGAAGGGAAAAACTGTTTTTT.

This clonotype was seen a handful of times. This CDR3 reads CASSLVRGEGQAFF. In DNA form, the CDR3 reads TGTGCCAGCAGCTTAGTACGTGGGGAAGGCCAAGCTTTCTTT. V and J are TRBV7-8 and TRBJ1-1; D uncertain. Germline loops: CDR1 SGHVS, CDR2 FQNEAQ. V gave up 1 base and J gave up 9 bases, with 15 bases separating them. This CDR3 has 14 amino acids.

The count of this clonotype is one. V gene TRBV15 combines with J gene TRBJ2-3; D is unclear. The germline CDR1 and CDR2 sequences are LNHNV and YYDKDF (reference sequence). This CDR3 is 15 amino acids long. Trimming cost V 0 bases and J 0 bases, with 7 bases left between them. This CDR3 reads CATSRELTSTDTQYF. The CDR3 nucleotides read TGTGCCACCAGCAGAGAACTGACTAGCACAGATACGCAGTATTTT.

This clonotype was seen a few times. The rearrangement uses TRBV20-1 and TRBJ1-2; D is possibly TRBD1 (5 bases). CDR1 is DFQATT and CDR2 is SNEGSKA in the germline V gene (reference sequence). V lost 6 bases and J lost 3, with 14 bases in between. The CDR3 loop spans 13 amino acids. DNA of the CDR3: TGCAGTGCAGAGCTTAAGGGACACTATGGCTACACCTTC. It yields the protein CSAELKGHYGYTF.

The chain joins TRBV2 to TRBJ1-1; D is uncertain. The CDR3 runs 14 residues. V was shortened by 4 bases and J by 1 base, with 10 bases between the two germline ends. Germline V lookup: CDR1 SNHLY, CDR2 FYNNEI. CDR3 amino acids: CASSVRTGNTEAFF. The CDR3 coding sequence is TGTGCCAGCAGTGTCAGGACGGGGAACACTGAAGCTTTCTTT.

V gene TRBV29-1 combines with J gene TRBJ1-2; TRBD1 might be the D (6 bases). This CDR3 spans 13 amino acids. V was pared by 7 bases and J by 4 bases, with 16 bases between. Germline V gene sequence: CDR1 SQVTM, CDR2 ANQGSEA. The CDR3 DNA is TGCAGCGCCGGGGGGCAGGGACCCTATGGCTACACCTTC. This codes for CSAGGQGPYGYTF.

The chain carries TRBV7-8 and TRBJ2-5, with D possibly TRBD1 on 6 matching bases. The end of the DNA aligns better with TRBJ2-7, so the J call may be wrong. CDR1 is SGHVS and CDR2 is FQNEAQ in the germline V gene. The CDR3 runs 14 residues. CDR3 protein: CASSAQTGPYEQYF. The CDR3 coding sequence is TGTGCCAGCAGCGCACAGACAGGTCCCTACGAGCAGTACTTC.

V is TRBV6-2 or TRBV6-3 and J is TRBJ2-1, with D perhaps matching TRBD1 or TRBD2 (5 bases each). The CDR3 contains 15 residues. With 2 bases removed from V and 8 bases from J, the gap between germline ends came to 16 bases. The germline gives CDR1 MNHEY, CDR2 SVGEGT. CDR3 amino acids: CASSYRAAGTDEQFF. The CDR3, as DNA: TGTGCCAGCAGTTACAGGGCGGCTGGGACCGATGAGCAGTTCTTC.

The chain combines TRBV29-1 with TRBJ2-3; D may be TRBD1 (5 bases). The CDR3 is 15 amino acids. V lost 1 base to trimming and J lost 4 bases, with 15 bases between them. Germline-derived CDR1 and CDR2 are SQVTM and ANQGSEA. Written as DNA, the CDR3 is TGCAGCGTTGAAGTTGGCCAGTTCAGGGCAGATACGCAGTATTTT. This sequence encodes CSVEVGQFRADTQYF.

This clonotype was counted a single time. V usage is TRBV7-2 and J usage is TRBJ2-3, with D perhaps TRBD1 or TRBD2 (5 bases each). The CDR3 sequence is 17 residues long. V dropped 3 bases and J dropped 3 bases, with 19 bases sitting between them. Germline V gene lookup returns CDR1 SGHTA and CDR2 FQGNSA. The DNA of the CDR3 is TGTGCCAGCAGCTTTGTGACAGAGGGCGAGATAACAGATACGCAGTATTTT. It encodes CASSFVTEGEITDTQYF.

This clonotype has at least ten counts. V usage is TRBV20-1 and J usage is TRBJ1-6, with 8 bases lining up with TRBD1. Trimming cost V 5 bases and J 6 bases; bases outside gene matches: 6. This CDR3 comprises 14 residues. CDR1 and CDR2 (germline): DFQATT, SNEGSKA (reference sequence). The CDR3 sequence: CSAPRTGRNSPLHF. CDR3 DNA: TGCAGTGCTCCCCGGACAGGGCGTAATTCACCCCTCCACTTT.

The rearrangement uses TRBV5-1 and TRBJ1-1, with 7 bases lining up with TRBD1. The CDR3 has 14 residues. Germline V CDR1 and CDR2: SGHRS, YFSETQ. V dropped 1 base and J dropped 3; count of bases not matched to a gene: 3. CDR3 protein: CASSLRGLDTEAFF. CDR3 DNA sequence: TGCGCCAGCAGCTTGAGGGGGCTAGACACTGAAGCTTTCTTT.

This clonotype has more than one count but fewer than ten. The CDR3: CASSLASSGYTF. As DNA, the CDR3 is TGTGCCAGCAGTTTAGCGAGCAGCGGCTACACCTTC. The chain employs TRBV12-3 or TRBV12-4 and TRBJ1-2; D remains ambiguous. The length of the CDR3 is 12 residues. V lost 0 bases, J lost 8 bases, and 7 bases lay in between.

J is TRBJ2-1 and V is TRBV12-3 or TRBV12-4; 8 nucleotides match TRBD2. V shed 3 bases, J shed 8 bases, and the junction held 12 bases outside the gene matches. The CDR3 spans 16 residues. Here the CDR3 reads CASSLRAGVGGDEQFF. DNA for the CDR3: TGTGCCAGCAGTTTGCGAGCGGGAGTGGGAGGCGATGAGCAGTTCTTC.

This chain links TRBV19 with TRBJ1-5; D is unclear. Germline values: CDR1 LNHDA, CDR2 SQIVND (reference sequence). Between the trimmed V and J ends, which lost 3 bases and 10 bases, there was a span of 13 bases. CDR3 size: 13 residues. CDR3 bases: TGTGCCAGTAGTATCAACCAGGAAGGTCCCCAGCATTTT. Translating it yields CASSINQEGPQHF.

V usage is TRBV5-4 and J usage is TRBJ1-2; D gene ambiguous. V gave up 0 bases and J gave up 2 bases, with 11 bases separating them. Germline V gene lookup returns CDR1 SGHNT and CDR2 YYREEE (reference sequence). The CDR3 covers 15 residues. The CDR3 DNA follows: TGTGCCAGCAGCTTGGATACAGTTTACAACTATGGCTACACCTTC. Encoded protein: CASSLDTVYNYGYTF.

This sequence joins TRBV25-1 and TRBJ2-1; the match to TRBD2 covers 8 bases. V dropped 8 bases and J dropped 4; count of bases not matched to a gene: 7. Germline CDR1 and CDR2: MGHDK and SYGVNS. The CDR3 has 14 amino acids. CDR3 sequence: CASASGSPYNEQFF. CDR3 DNA: TGTGCCAGCGCGAGCGGGAGTCCTTACAATGAGCAGTTCTTC. Full variable domain (outside the CDR3, taken from reference TRBV25-1 and TRBJ2-1): EADIYQTPRYLVIGTGKKITLECSQTMGHDKMYWYQQDPGMELHLIHYSYGVNSTEKGDLSSESTVSRIRTEHFPLTLESARPSHTSQYLCASASGSPYNEQFFGPGTRLTVL.

The chain links TRBV29-1 to TRBJ1-3, with unresolved D. CDR1 and CDR2 from the germline V gene are SQVTM and ANQGSEA. V lost 4 bases, J lost 2 bases, and 3 bases lay in between. The CDR3 extends over 11 amino acids. The CDR3 nucleotides are TGCAGCGTTGCGCCTGGAAACACCATATATTTT. This gives the protein CSVAPGNTIYF. Combining the CDR3 with reference TRBV29-1 and TRBJ1-3 gives the whole variable domain SAVISQKPSRDICQRGTSLTIQCQVDSQVTMMFWYRQQPGQSLTLIATANQGSEATYESGFVIDKFPISRPNLTFSTLTVSNMSPEDSSIYLCSVAPGNTIYFGEGSWLTVV.

The chain carries TRBV29-1 and TRBJ2-5; maybe TRBD2 (6 bases). The CDR3 is made up of 12 amino acids. CDR1 and CDR2 from the germline V gene are SQVTM and ANQGSEA. CDR3 in DNA: TGCGGCGGGGCAGGGCGTAAAGAGACCCAGTACTTC. Residues: CGGAGRKETQYF. Supplemented by reference TRBV29-1 and TRBJ2-5, the full variable domain reads SAVISQKPSRDICQRGTSLTIQCQVDSQVTMMFWYRQQPGQSLTLIATANQGSEATYESGFVIDKFPISRPNLTFSTLTVSNMSPEDSSIYLCGGAGRKETQYFGPGTRLLVL.